The present entry profiles one T cell receptor beta chain with its context. Its antigen remains unidentified. Time point meaning: pretreatment peripheral blood. Clones were sequenced by immunoSEQ multiplex PCR, and TCRdb holds only the in-frame ones, with some missing. The sample records some 38,000 clones, around four fifths being singletons. This entry is derived from a study of PD-L1 blockade in urothelial cancer. Study information: The study recovered a median of approximately 150,000 T cells per blood sample. Study-wide findings and caveats: Clones that were tumor-associated expanded more in the blood of durable-benefit patients at 3 weeks.

Germline-derived CDR1 and CDR2 are SNHLY and FYNNEI. V gave up 6 bases and J gave up 5 bases; unmatched junction bases: 3. The CDR3 sequence is 13 residues long. The rearrangement joins TRBV2 to TRBJ2-5, with 10 bases lining up with TRBD1. Specimen: PBMCs, collected around atezolizumab (anti-PD-L1) treatment. The clonotype was recovered from a man at least 80 years old with urothelial cancer. The CDR3 DNA sequence: TGTGCCAGCAGCGGGACAGGGGACGAGACCCAGTACTTC. This sequence encodes CASSGTGDETQYF.